Shown below are 7 T cell receptor beta chains from a single sample sequenced in a study of cytomegalovirus exposure and HLA in healthy donors. The PCR was carried out with 60 Vbeta primers and 13 Jbeta primers. Data came from immunoSEQ multiplex PCR; TCRdb stores just in-frame clones and leaves some out. This table has fewer than 250,000 clones, around 79% appearing once. Specimen: PBMCs. The receptors were sampled from a girl aged 2 to 9 in good health and CMV-seronegative.

The V gene is TRBV27, the J gene TRBJ1-1; 12 bases agree with TRBD1. This CDR3 is 14 amino acids long. V trimming: 4 bases; J trimming: 5 bases; junction bases outside the gene matches: 2. Germline CDR1 MNHEY, CDR2 SMNVEV (reference sequence). The CDR3 spells CASSSGQGATEAFF. CDR3 DNA sequence: TGTGCCAGCAGTTCGGGACAGGGGGCGACTGAAGCTTTCTTT.

The genes are TRBV6-1 and TRBJ1-6; TRBD1 might be the D (6 bases). Between the trimmed V and J ends, which lost 4 bases and 3 bases, there was a span of 13 bases. CDR1 and CDR2 from the germline V gene are MNHNS and SASEGT. The CDR3 length is 16 residues. CDR3 sequence reads: CASSAEGHYYNSPLHF. DNA of the CDR3: TGTGCCAGCAGTGCTGAGGGACATTACTATAATTCACCCCTCCACTTT.

V is TRBV5-4 and J is TRBJ1-3, with 10 bases identical to TRBD1. The CDR3 contains 17 residues. The J segment lost 2 bases and the V segment lost 1 base, leaving 6 bases of the junction unmatched. CDR1 SGHNT and CDR2 YYREEE come from the germline V gene (reference sequence). The CDR3 nucleotides are TGTGCCAGCAGCTTGCGGCCGACAGGGGGCGCTGGAAACACCATATATTTT. This codes for CASSLRPTGGAGNTIYF. The full variable domain, its missing parts supplied by reference TRBV5-4 and TRBJ1-3, is ETGVTQSPTHLIKTRGQQVTLRCSSQSGHNTVSWYQQALGQGPQFIFQYYREEENGRGNFPPRFSGLQFPNYSSELNVNALELDDSALYLCASSLRPTGGAGNTIYFGEGSWLTVV.

This rearrangement joins TRBV4-1 to TRBJ2-1; the D gene is possibly TRBD1 (6 bases). V lost 7 bases to trimming and J lost 10 bases, with 20 bases between them. The germline V gene has CDR1 MGHRA and CDR2 YSYEKL. The CDR3 extends over 14 amino acids. The CDR3 region is CASKPWGEQGEQFF. The CDR3 nucleotides read TGCGCCAGCAAACCCTGGGGTGAACAGGGCGAGCAGTTCTTC.

The rearrangement links TRBV19 to TRBJ2-7; 8 nucleotides agree with TRBD2. V was pared by 2 bases and J by 7 bases, with 10 bases of the junction left unmatched. Germline V gives CDR1 LNHDA, CDR2 SQIVND (reference sequence). This CDR3 region has 15 residues. The CDR3 protein is CASSISSGRAGEQYF. The CDR3 DNA reads TGTGCCAGTAGTATATCGTCCGGGAGGGCCGGGGAGCAGTACTTC.

The chain carries TRBV29-1 and TRBJ2-1; 9 bases align to TRBD2. The CDR3 has 14 residues. With V trimmed by 2 bases and J by 2 bases, 1 base remained unmatched. Germline CDR1 is SQVTM and CDR2 is ANQGSEA. CDR3 sequence: CSVERGRAYNEQFF. CDR3 nucleotides: TGCAGCGTTGAACGCGGGAGGGCCTACAATGAGCAGTTCTTC.

The rearrangement links TRBV19 to TRBJ2-1, with TRBD1 identical over 7 bases. Germline CDR1 and CDR2: LNHDA and SQIVND (reference sequence). CDR3 size: 14 residues. The junction had 7 bases not matched to a gene; V was cut back by 6 bases and J by 5 bases. The CDR3 sequence is CASSRGKRDNEQFF. The CDR3 DNA is TGTGCCAGTAGCAGGGGGAAGAGGGACAATGAGCAGTTCTTC.